The following is a TCR beta chain sequence with its context. Its specificity is not known. TCRdb re-called the 5' RACE reads and shows each CDR3 protein once, DNA omitted. In all, the sample yields about 460,000 distinct CDR3 sequences. The CDR3 length is 13 residues. Per germline, CDR1 MDHEN and CDR2 SYDVKM. This sample is part of a study of T cells expressing NK-cell markers. Study-wide results and caveats: It is unclear if expanded NKG2C-expressing clones target HCMV antigens.

The TCR was taken from a woman aged 45-60 years in good health. Sequences were obtained from blood T cells: a sorted CD56 or NKG2C T cell subset, CD4+ or CD8+ T cells, or bulk PBMC T cells (not recorded which). This chain connects TRBV28 to TRBJ1-3. The CDR3 is CASRTGSGNTIYF.